This TCR beta chain is drawn from a study of blood T cells in healthy people across ages. Looked up from germline, CDR1 is LNHNV and CDR2 is YYDKDF (reference sequence). The CDR3 runs to 13 residues. Trimming removed 1 base from V and 4 bases from J, with 7 bases in between. A second PCR of 7 to 11 cycles used a sample-barcoded 5' primer and a J-beta primer mix. TCRdb used MiXCR to reprocess the 5' RACE reads, holding one entry per CDR3 protein. The data hold 1 million or so distinct CDR3 sequences, with 40% to 55% observed a single time. Study results and limitations: Both naive CD4+ cell counts and diversity were greater in long-lived donors than in aged donors. As age increased, TCR beta diversity per million T cells fell in a roughly linear fashion.

A note on this clonotype: The antigen remains unidentified.

Isolation yielded PBMCs, at least 7 million per sample, in every case. J is TRBJ1-1 and V is TRBV15; D call uncertain. The receptor was derived from a woman aged 55 to 70 in good health. Sequencing was carried out using blood. The CDR3 spells CATSRGEGTEAFF. CDR3 nucleotides: TGTGCCACCAGCAGAGGCGAAGGCACTGAAGCTTTCTTT.